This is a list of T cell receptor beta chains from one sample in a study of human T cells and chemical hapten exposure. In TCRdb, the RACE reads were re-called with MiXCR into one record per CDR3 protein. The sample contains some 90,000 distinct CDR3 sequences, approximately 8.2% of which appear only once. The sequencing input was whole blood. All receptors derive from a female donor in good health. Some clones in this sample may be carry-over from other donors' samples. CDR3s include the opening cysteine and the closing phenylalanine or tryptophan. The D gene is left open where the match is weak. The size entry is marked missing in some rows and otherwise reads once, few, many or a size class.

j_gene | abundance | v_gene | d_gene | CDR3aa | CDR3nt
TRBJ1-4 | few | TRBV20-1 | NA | CSARQSTNEKLFF | TGCAGTGCTAGACAGTCAACTAATGAAAAACTGTTTTTT
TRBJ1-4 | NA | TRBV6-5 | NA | CASSYSMDEKLFF | TGTGCCAGCAGTTACTCTATGGATGAAAAACTGTTTTTT
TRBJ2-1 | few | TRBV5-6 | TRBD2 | CASTILLAGINEQFF | TGTGCCAGCACCATTCTCCTAGCGGGAATCAATGAGCAGTTCTTC
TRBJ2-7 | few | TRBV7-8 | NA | CASSLTGISYEQYF | TGTGCCAGCAGCTTAACGGGTATCTCCTACGAGCAGTACTTC
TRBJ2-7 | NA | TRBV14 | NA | CASSQARVKTYEQYF | TGTGCCAGCAGCCAAGCACGGGTCAAGACCTACGAGCAGTACTTC
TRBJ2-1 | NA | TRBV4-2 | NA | CASSQERGTYNEQFF | TGTGCCAGCAGCCAGGAAAGGGGAACCTACAATGAGCAGTTCTTC
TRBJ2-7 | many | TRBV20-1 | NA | CSARPFRAGGVGSDEQYF | TGCAGTGCTAGACCTTTCAGGGCAGGGGGGGTCGGAAGCGACGAGCAGTACTTC
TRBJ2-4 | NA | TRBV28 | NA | CASSLAKNIQYF | TGTGCCAGCAGCCTAGCCAAAAACATTCAGTACTTC
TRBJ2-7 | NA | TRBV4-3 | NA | CASSQAGGRDHEQYF | TGCGCCAGCAGCCAAGCGGGCGGCAGGGACCACGAGCAGTACTTC
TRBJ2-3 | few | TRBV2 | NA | CASRDLLSTDTQYF | TGTGCCAGCAGGGACTTACTAAGCACAGATACGCAGTATTTT
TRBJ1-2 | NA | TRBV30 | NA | CAWSRETYGYTF | TGTGCCTGGAGTCGGGAAACCTATGGCTACACCTTC
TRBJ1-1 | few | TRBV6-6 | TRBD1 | CASSQQGRGTEAFF | TGTGCCAGCTCTCAACAGGGGAGGGGGACTGAAGCTTTCTTT
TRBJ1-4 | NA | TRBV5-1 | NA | CASRTQVTNEKLFF | TGCGCCAGCCGCACACAGGTCACTAATGAAAAACTGTTTTTT
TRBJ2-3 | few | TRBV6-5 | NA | CASSYLQTSSTDTQYF | TGTGCCAGCAGTTACCTTCAAACCTCTAGCACAGATACGCAGTATTTT
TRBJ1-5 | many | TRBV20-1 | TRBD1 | CSVPGQSNPFALHQPQHF | TGCAGTGTCCCGGGACAGTCCAATCCATTTGCCTTGCATCAGCCCCAGCATTTT
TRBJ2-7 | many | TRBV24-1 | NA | CATSDPGAYEQYF | TGTGCCACCAGTGATCCTGGAGCCTACGAGCAGTACTTC
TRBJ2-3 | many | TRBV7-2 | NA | CASSLESTTYTQYF | TGTGCCAGCAGCTTAGAGAGCACGACGTATACGCAGTATTTT
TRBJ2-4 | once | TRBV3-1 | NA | CASSRGELGKNIQYF | TGTGCCAGCAGCCGGGGGGAGTTGGGGAAAAACATTCAGTACTTC
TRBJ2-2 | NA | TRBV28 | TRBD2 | CASNGGRNGGELFF | TGTGCCAGTAATGGCGGGAGGAACGGCGGGGAGCTGTTTTTT
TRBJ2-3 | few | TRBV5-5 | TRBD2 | CASSLGGLAGTDTQYF | TGTGCCAGCAGCTTGGGGGGACTAGCGGGCACAGATACGCAGTATTTT
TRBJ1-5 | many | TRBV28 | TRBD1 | CASSFGTGYSNQPQHF | TGTGCCAGCAGTTTTGGGACAGGGTATAGCAATCAGCCCCAGCATTTT
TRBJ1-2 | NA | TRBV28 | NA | CASSLTGTEDGYTF | TGTGCCAGCAGTTTAACCGGGACGGAAGATGGCTACACCTTC
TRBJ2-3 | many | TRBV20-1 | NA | CSAYETGGDTDTQYF | TGCAGTGCTTACGAGACAGGCGGGGACACAGATACGCAGTATTTT